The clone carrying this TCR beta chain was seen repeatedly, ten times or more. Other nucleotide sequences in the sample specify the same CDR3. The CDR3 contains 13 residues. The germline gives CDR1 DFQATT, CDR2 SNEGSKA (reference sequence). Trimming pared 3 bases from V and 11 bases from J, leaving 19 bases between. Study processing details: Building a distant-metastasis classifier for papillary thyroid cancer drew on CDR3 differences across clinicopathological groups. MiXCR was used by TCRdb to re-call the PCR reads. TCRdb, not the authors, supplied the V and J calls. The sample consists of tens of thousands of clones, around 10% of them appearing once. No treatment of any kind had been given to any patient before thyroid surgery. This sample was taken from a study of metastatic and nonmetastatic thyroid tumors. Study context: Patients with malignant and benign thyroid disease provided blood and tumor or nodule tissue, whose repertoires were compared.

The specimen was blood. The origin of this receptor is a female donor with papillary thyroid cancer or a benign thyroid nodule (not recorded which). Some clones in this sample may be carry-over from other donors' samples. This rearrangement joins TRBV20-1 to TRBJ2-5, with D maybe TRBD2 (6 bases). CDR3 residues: CSASKLGIGTQYF. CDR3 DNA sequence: TGCAGTGCTAGTAAATTGGGAATTGGGACTCAGTACTTC.